Below, 22 T cell receptor beta chains from the same sample are listed, as sequenced in a study of blood T cells in healthy people across ages (dated by TCRdb to between 2015 and 2017). Libraries were built with 5' RACE. For sequencing, an Illumina HiSeq 2500 was employed. The second PCR ran for roughly 6 to 11 cycles and used a J-beta primer mix along with a sample-barcoded 5' primer. The raw public reads went through TCRdb reprocessing: fastp at Q25, MiXCR clone calling, in-frame beta chains kept. Duplicate CDR3 protein sequences are folded into a single record with the most common DNA and genes. Present in this sample are approximately 800,000 distinct CDR3 sequences, 46% of which were seen just once. 15% to 20% of the sample is in the top ten clones. What was sequenced was blood. The receptor set was obtained from a man aged 80 or over in good health.

Concerning this clonotype: A read error is likely, as this CDR3 ends without the conserved phenylalanine or tryptophan. In DNA, the CDR3 is TGTGCCAGCAGCGTAGGAGCCCGTGTAGTTAATGAAAAACTGTTTCTT. This gives the protein CASSVGARVVNEKLFL. The chain uses TRBV9 and TRBJ1-4; unclear D gene. V lost 0 bases and J 4 bases, leaving 13 bases between the germline ends. Germline CDR1 reads SGDLS; CDR2 reads YYNGEE. The CDR3 length is 16 residues.

The table lists this clonotype with a few counts. The chain has TRBV3-1 and TRBJ1-2; D unresolved. Germline V gene sequence: CDR1 LGHDT, CDR2 YNNKEL (reference sequence). V lost 1 base and J 0 bases, leaving 6 bases between the germline ends. This CDR3 is 14 amino acids long. For the CDR3, the DNA is TGTGCCAGCAGCCAAGTTTCCACTAACTATGGCTACACCTTC. Translating it yields CASSQVSTNYGYTF.

The CDR3 loop reads CSVEGTVGSSYEQYF. The CDR3, as DNA: TGCAGCGTTGAGGGCACCGTTGGGAGCTCCTACGAGCAGTACTTC. The chain carries TRBV29-1 and TRBJ2-7; D is perhaps TRBD2 (5 bases). Trimming removed 3 bases at V and 0 bases at J, with 15 bases between. CDR1 and CDR2 from the germline V gene are SQVTM and ANQGSEA. The CDR3 has 15 residues.

The chain joins TRBV9 to TRBJ2-3; tentatively, D is TRBD1 or TRBD2 (7 bases each). CDR3 size: 15 residues. V dropped 4 bases and J dropped 3 bases, with 15 bases sitting between them. The V gene's germline CDR1 is SGDLS and CDR2 YYNGEE. DNA of the CDR3: TGTGCCAGCAGCCCGTGGGAGGGGGCTACAGATACGCAGTATTTT. Protein product: CASSPWEGATDTQYF.

This clonotype has more than one count but fewer than ten. The CDR3 is CATDRGQNTEAFF. CDR3 in DNA: TGTGCCACTGACAGGGGCCAGAACACTGAAGCTTTCTTT. The J gene is TRBJ1-1, the V gene TRBV10-3, with 8 bases that match TRBD1. The CDR3 is 13 residues long. The germline CDR1 and CDR2 sequences are ENHRY and SYGVKD. With V trimmed by 10 bases and J by 1 base, 5 bases remained unmatched.

V gene TRBV24-1 combines with J gene TRBJ2-3; D perhaps matches TRBD1 (5 bases). Germline-derived CDR1 and CDR2 are KGHDR and SFDVKD. The CDR3 has 14 amino acids. The V gene lost 7 bases and the J gene lost 3 bases, with 13 bases spanning the gap. CDR3: CATSGTGDTDTQYF. For the CDR3, the DNA is TGTGCCACCAGCGGTACAGGAGATACAGATACGCAGTATTTT.

The chain recombines TRBV6-1 with TRBJ2-1; D may be TRBD2 (6 bases). V gave up 4 bases and J gave up 5 bases, with 15 bases separating them. The CDR3 is made up of 15 amino acids. Germline V gene sequence: CDR1 MNHNS, CDR2 SASEGT. Here the CDR3 DNA reads TGTGCCAGCAGTGGGAAAGCGGGCCCTAACAATGAGCAGTTCTTC. This gives the protein CASSGKAGPNNEQFF.

This clonotype was seen a handful of times. In DNA, the CDR3 is TGTGCCAGCAGCCGAGATCCTAGCGGGTCAGAGACCCAGTACTTC. Protein product: CASSRDPSGSETQYF. The gene calls are TRBV3-1 and TRBJ2-5, with 8 nucleotides matching TRBD2. Germline V CDR1 and CDR2: LGHDT, YNNKEL (reference sequence). CDR3 length: 15 residues. The junction had 8 bases not matched to a gene; V was cut back by 4 bases and J by 4 bases.

This chain joins TRBV7-2 and TRBJ2-1; D unclear. V lost 1 base and J lost 9, with 7 bases in between. CDR1 SGHTA and CDR2 FQGNSA come from the germline V gene. The CDR3 consists of 12 residues. For the CDR3, the DNA is TGTGCCAGCAGCTTAGGGATTGGTGAGCAGTTCTTC. Its protein product is CASSLGIGEQFF.

The V call is TRBV24-1, the J call TRBJ2-7; D is unresolved. V was shortened by 3 bases and J by 4 bases, with 18 bases between the two germline ends. Germline-derived CDR1 and CDR2 are KGHDR and SFDVKD. The length of the CDR3 is 16 residues. The CDR3 nucleotides read TGTGCCACCAGTGATAAAAAAAGCCCAGGCCGATACGAGCAGTACTTC. It encodes CATSDKKSPGRYEQYF.

As to this clonotype: With a much larger clone just one base away, this may be a read error. CDR3 residues: CASSQGLMRGGGTEAFF. The CDR3 DNA is TGTGCCAGCAGCCAAGGGCTTATGCGGGGGGGTGGAACTGAAGCTTTCTTT. J is TRBJ1-1 and V is TRBV4-2, with D tentatively TRBD1 (5 bases). There are 17 residues in the CDR3. Trimming left V 1 base short and J 5 bases short, with 20 bases between. Looked up from germline, CDR1 is LGHNA and CDR2 is YNFKEQ.

This clonotype was detected many times. The CDR3 sequence is CASSLVGQGIDEQFF. The CDR3 bases are TGTGCCAGCAGCTTAGTGGGACAGGGAATTGATGAGCAGTTCTTC. The chain carries TRBV7-2 and TRBJ2-1; TRBD1 agrees at 9 bases. V shed 1 base, J shed 8 bases, and the junction held 6 bases outside the gene matches. The CDR3 totals 15 residues. Germline CDR1 is SGHTA and CDR2 is FQGNSA.

Of note for this clonotype: At one end the junction does not follow the germline gene, possibly because of a read error. The chain recombines TRBV5-6 with TRBJ2-7; unclear D gene. The CDR3 consists of 15 residues. CDR1 and CDR2 from the germline V gene are SGHDT and YYEEEE. CDR3 protein: CACSPMEVGHYEQYF. CDR3 nucleotides: TGTGCCTGCAGCCCTATGGAAGTCGGCCACTACGAGCAGTACTTC.

The V call is TRBV6-1, the J call TRBJ2-7; possible D gene TRBD1, 6 bases. CDR3 length equals 12 residues. Trimming removed 1 base from V and 11 bases from J, with 12 bases in between. CDR1 and CDR2 (germline): MNHNS, SASEGT. This chain's CDR3 is CASSEGGQREYF. The CDR3 DNA is TGTGCCAGCAGTGAAGGTGGACAGCGAGAGTACTTC.

Worth noting for this clonotype: A read error is possible here, since a much larger clone lies one base away. This sequence joins TRBV5-1 and TRBJ2-7; unclear D gene. Trimming removed 0 bases from V and 10 bases from J, with 11 bases in between. CDR1 is SGHRS, CDR2 YFSETQ, per germline. The CDR3 extends over 12 amino acids. The CDR3 loop is CASSLGSEAQYF. In DNA, the CDR3 is TGCGCCAGCAGCTTGGGGTCCGAGGCCCAGTACTTC.

Points on this clonotype: Just one base apart from a much larger clone, this may be a read error. V and J are TRBV7-2 and TRBJ2-5; TRBD2 matches 11 bases. Germline CDR1 and CDR2: SGHTA and FQGNSA. The CDR3 sequence is 16 residues long. Losses at the gene ends were 5 bases for V and 11 bases for J; bases not matched to a gene: 16. The CDR3 spells CASSPRSGRAVNEQYF. CDR3 coding DNA: TGTGCCAGCAGCCCACGTAGCGGGAGGGCCGTGAATGAGCAGTACTTC.

J is TRBJ2-3 and V is TRBV9, with D possibly being TRBD1 or TRBD2 (5 bases each). V lost 0 bases to trimming and J lost 2 bases, with 10 bases between them. Germline V gene lookup returns CDR1 SGDLS and CDR2 YYNGEE. This CDR3 region has 15 residues. CDR3: CASSVAQGDTDTQYF. For the CDR3, the DNA is TGTGCCAGCAGCGTAGCTCAGGGAGACACAGATACGCAGTATTTT.

This clonotype has ten or more counts. The gene calls are TRBV12-3 or TRBV12-4 and TRBJ2-1; D uncertain. The V end lost 6 bases, the J end lost 12 bases, and 15 bases lay between the germline ends. This CDR3 contains 12 residues. CDR3 in DNA: TGTGCCAGCAGCCCTTACGGAGTCGCGCAGTTCTTC. Its translation is CASSPYGVAQFF.

This clonotype was seen only a few times. This rearrangement joins TRBV25-1 to TRBJ2-3; the D call may be TRBD1 or TRBD2 (5 bases each). The V and J ends lost 7 bases and 0 bases respectively, with 11 bases between them. Germline V gene sequence: CDR1 MGHDK, CDR2 SYGVNS. CDR3 length: 14 residues. CDR3 region: CASNPWDSTDTQYF. In DNA form, the CDR3 reads TGTGCCAGCAACCCATGGGACAGCACAGATACGCAGTATTTT.

The CDR3 DNA reads TGTGCCAGCAGGGGATTCACAGATACGCAGTATTTT. It encodes CASRGFTDTQYF. This chain uses TRBV6-6 with TRBJ2-3; D not resolved. Trimming removed 6 bases from V and 2 bases from J, with 6 bases in between. The length of the CDR3 is 12 residues. CDR1 MNHNY and CDR2 SVGAGI come from the germline V gene (reference sequence).

Details on this clonotype: An end of the junction differs from the germline gene, which may be a read error. The rearrangement joins TRBV4-3 to TRBJ2-4, with D perhaps TRBD1 or TRBD2 (5 bases each). The J call is doubtful: the DNA matches TRBJ2-7 better. This CDR3 has 14 amino acids. CDR1 is LGHNA, CDR2 YSLEER, per germline. Here the CDR3 DNA reads TGCGCCAGCGGCCAAGATGGGGGTACCTACGAGCAGTACTTC. This gives the protein CASGQDGGTYEQYF.

This chain links TRBV20-1 with TRBJ2-3, with a possible D match to TRBD1 (6 bases). Trimming removed 1 base at V and 1 base at J, with 15 bases between. The CDR3 totals 16 residues. CDR1 and CDR2 from the germline V gene are DFQATT and SNEGSKA (reference sequence). Written as DNA, the CDR3 is TGCAGTGCTAGAGGCTCAGCAGGGGAAGGCACAGATACGCAGTATTTT. It codes for CSARGSAGEGTDTQYF.